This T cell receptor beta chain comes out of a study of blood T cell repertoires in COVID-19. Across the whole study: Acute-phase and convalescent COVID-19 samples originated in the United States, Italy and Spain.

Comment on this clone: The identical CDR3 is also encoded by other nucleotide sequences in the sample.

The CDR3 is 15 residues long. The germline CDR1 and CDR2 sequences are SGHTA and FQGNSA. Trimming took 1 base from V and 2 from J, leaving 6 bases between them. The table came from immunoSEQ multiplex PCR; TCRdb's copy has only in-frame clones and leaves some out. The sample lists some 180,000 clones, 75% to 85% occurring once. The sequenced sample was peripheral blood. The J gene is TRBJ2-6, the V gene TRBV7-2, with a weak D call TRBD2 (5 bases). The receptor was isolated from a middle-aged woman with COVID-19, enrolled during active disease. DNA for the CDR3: TGTGCCAGCAGCTTAGGGGGAGCTGGGGCCAACGTCCTGACTTTC. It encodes CASSLGGAGANVLTF. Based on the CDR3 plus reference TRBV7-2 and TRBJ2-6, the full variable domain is GAGVSQSPSNKVTEKGKDVELRCDPISGHTALYWYRQSLGQGLEFLIYFQGNSAPDKSGLPSDRFSAERTGGSVSTLTIQRTQQEDSAVYLCASSLGGAGANVLTFGAGSRLTVL.